This T cell receptor (beta chain) was sequenced during a study of T cell responses to AZD1222 COVID-19 vaccine. Turning to the study itself: The analysis combined second doses at about 4 or about 12 weeks. Findings and limits, study-wide: Regions 160-218 and 743-854 held dominance among vaccine-associated CD4 TCRs, which spanned spike. Donors were chiefly white British, with a greater number of females, and clonal diversity was perhaps underestimated. Nearly half of spike-specific TCRs reportedly target unmutated variant regions.

Produced via immunoSEQ multiplex PCR; TCRdb's table is partial and in-frame only. In the table there are 130,000 to 150,000 clones, roughly 92% of which are singletons. The CDR3 extends over 14 amino acids. CDR1 and CDR2 (germline): WSHSY, SAAADI. The junction had 8 bases not matched to a gene; V was cut back by 4 bases and J by 8 bases. Remarks on this clone: Its target is unknown.

The starting material was peripheral blood, obtained on day 0 of AZD1222 vaccination. The sequence was obtained from an adult in good health. This chain connects TRBV10-2 to TRBJ1-2, with TRBD1 matching over 9 bases. CDR3 DNA: TGCGCCAGCAGTGTCCGGACAGGGGATAAAGGCTACACCTTC. Amino acid sequence: CASSVRTGDKGYTF.